This T cell receptor (beta chain) was identified in a study of technical replicates of blood from four donors. Assay used: immunoSEQ multiplex PCR; TCRdb lists only in-frame clones, some missing. The sample contains roughly 85,000 clones, around 94% of which appear only once. The CDR3 runs 13 residues. The V end lost 4 bases, the J end lost 3 bases, and 9 bases lay between the germline ends. The germline V gene has CDR1 MDHEN and CDR2 SYDVKM. V and J are TRBV28 and TRBJ2-5; no clear D. The sequence was obtained from a human donor in good health. Input material: T cells isolated from PBMCs. The CDR3 DNA follows: TGTGCCAGCAGTTCTGGCCCCGAAGAGACCCAGTACTTC. Translating it yields CASSSGPEETQYF.